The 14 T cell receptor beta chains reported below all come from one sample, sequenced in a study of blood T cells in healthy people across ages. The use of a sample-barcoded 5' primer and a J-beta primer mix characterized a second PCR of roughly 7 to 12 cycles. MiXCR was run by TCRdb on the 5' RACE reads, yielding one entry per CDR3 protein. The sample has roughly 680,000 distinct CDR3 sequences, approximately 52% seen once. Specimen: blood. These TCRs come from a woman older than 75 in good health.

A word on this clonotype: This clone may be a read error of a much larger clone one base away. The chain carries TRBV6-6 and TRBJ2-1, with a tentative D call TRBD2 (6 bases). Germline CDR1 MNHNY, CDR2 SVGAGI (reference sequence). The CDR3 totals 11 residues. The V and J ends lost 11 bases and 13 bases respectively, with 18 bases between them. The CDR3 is CAAGGEETQFF. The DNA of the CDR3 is TGTGCCGCCGGGGGTGAAGAGACCCAGTTCTTC.

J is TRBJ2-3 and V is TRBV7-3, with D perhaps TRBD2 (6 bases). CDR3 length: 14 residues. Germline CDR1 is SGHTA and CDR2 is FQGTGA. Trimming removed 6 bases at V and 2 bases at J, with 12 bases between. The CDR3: CASSRLGNTDTQYF. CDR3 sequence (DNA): TGTGCCAGCAGTCGACTAGGAAACACAGATACGCAGTATTTT.

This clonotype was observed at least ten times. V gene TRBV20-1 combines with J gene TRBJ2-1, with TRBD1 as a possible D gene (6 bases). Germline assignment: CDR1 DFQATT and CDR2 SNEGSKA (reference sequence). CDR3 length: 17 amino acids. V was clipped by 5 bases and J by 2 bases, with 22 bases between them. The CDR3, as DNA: TGCAGTGCTCAGCAATGGAGGACAGAATTTCCCTACAATGAGCAGTTCTTC. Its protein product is CSAQQWRTEFPYNEQFF.

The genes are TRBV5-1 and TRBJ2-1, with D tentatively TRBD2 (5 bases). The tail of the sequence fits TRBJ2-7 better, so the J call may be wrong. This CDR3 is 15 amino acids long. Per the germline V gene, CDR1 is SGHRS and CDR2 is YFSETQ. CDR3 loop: CASSLFSGSYNEQYF. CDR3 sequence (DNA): TGCGCCAGCAGCCTCTTCAGCGGCTCCTACAATGAGCAGTACTTC.

The DNA of the CDR3 is TGCAGCGTTCAGCGGGAGAGCAACAATGAGCAGTTCTTC. Translated: CSVQRESNNEQFF. This chain joins TRBV29-1 and TRBJ2-1; the match to TRBD2 covers 8 bases. Germline values: CDR1 SQVTM, CDR2 ANQGSEA. This CDR3 spans 13 amino acids. The V segment lost 5 bases and the J segment 5 bases; nucleotides outside the gene matches: 5.

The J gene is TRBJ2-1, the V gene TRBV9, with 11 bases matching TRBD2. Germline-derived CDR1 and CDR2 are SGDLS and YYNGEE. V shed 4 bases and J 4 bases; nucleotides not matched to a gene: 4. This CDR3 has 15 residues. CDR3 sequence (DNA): TGTGCCAGCAGCACACGGACTAGCGGGTACAATGAGCAGTTCTTC. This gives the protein CASSTRTSGYNEQFF.

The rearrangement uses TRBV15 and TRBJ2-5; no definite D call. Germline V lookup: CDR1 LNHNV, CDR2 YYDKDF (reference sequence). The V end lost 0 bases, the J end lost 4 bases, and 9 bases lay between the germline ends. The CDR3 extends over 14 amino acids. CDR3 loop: CATSRDRHGETQYF. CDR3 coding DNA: TGTGCCACCAGCAGAGATCGTCACGGAGAGACCCAGTACTTC.

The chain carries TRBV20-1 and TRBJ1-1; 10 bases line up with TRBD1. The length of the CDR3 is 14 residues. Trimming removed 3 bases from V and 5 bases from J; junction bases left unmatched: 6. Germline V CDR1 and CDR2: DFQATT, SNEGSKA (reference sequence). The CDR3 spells CSASRQGAGTEAFF. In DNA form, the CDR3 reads TGCAGTGCTAGTCGACAGGGGGCAGGGACTGAAGCTTTCTTT.

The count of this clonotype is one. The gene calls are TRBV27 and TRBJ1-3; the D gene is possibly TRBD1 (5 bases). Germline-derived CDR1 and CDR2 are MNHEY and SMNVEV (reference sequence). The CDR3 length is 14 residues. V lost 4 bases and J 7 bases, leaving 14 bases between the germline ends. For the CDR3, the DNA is TGTGCCAGCAGTTGTCAGGGTGAAGGGAACACCATATATTTT. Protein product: CASSCQGEGNTIYF.

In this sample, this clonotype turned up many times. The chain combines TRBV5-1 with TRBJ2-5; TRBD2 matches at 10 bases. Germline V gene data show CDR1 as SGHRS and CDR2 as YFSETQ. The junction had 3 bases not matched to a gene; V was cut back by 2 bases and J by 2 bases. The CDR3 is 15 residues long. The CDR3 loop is CASSLLAGLQETQYF. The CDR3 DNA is TGCGCCAGCAGCTTACTAGCGGGGCTGCAAGAGACCCAGTACTTC.

CDR3 coding DNA: TGTGCCAGCAGTTCGCAGGCGGGGATCACTGAAGCTTTCTTT. It translates to CASSSQAGITEAFF. This chain links TRBV12-3 or TRBV12-4 with TRBJ1-1, with D unresolved. This CDR3 is 14 amino acids long. V was shortened by 4 bases and J by 4 bases, with 13 bases between the two germline ends.

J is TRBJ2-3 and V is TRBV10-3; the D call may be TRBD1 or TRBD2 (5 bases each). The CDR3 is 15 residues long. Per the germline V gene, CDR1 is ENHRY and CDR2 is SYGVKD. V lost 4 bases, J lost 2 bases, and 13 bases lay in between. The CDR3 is CAISGGGRSTDTQYF. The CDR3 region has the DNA TGTGCCATCAGTGGGGGCGGGCGATCCACAGATACGCAGTATTTT.

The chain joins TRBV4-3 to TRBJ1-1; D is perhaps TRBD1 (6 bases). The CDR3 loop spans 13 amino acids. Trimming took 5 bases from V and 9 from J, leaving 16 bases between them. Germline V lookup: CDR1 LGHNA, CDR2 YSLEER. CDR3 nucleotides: TGCGCCAGCAGCGGGGGGGACAAGTCTAAAGCTTTCTTT. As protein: CASSGGDKSKAFF.

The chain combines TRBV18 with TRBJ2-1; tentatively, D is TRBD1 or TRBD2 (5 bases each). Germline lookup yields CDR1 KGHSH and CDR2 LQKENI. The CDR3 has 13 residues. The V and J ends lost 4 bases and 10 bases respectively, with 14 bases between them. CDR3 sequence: CASSLGRRTEQFF. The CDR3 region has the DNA TGTGCCAGCTCACTGGGGAGAAGGACAGAGCAGTTCTTC.